The 5 T cell receptor beta chains reported below all come from one sample, sequenced in a study of shared clonotypes between healthy human individuals. Produced via immunoSEQ multiplex PCR; TCRdb's table is partial and in-frame only. The table includes 650,000 to 800,000 clones, approximately 77% detected once. Sequencing was done on a sample of memory CD4+ T cells sorted from blood. Stated subset: CD45RA-negative fraction. The source is a woman under 40 in good health.

Comment on this clone: A much larger clonotype is one base distant, so this may be a read error. V and J are TRBV7-9 and TRBJ1-2, with D maybe TRBD1 (5 bases). Looked up from germline, CDR1 is SEHNR and CDR2 is FQNEAQ (reference sequence). This CDR3 comprises 13 residues. The germline V and J ends were trimmed by 3 bases and 1 base, with 6 bases remaining between them. CDR3 nucleotides: TGTGCCAGCAGCTTGGGGGTTAACTATGGCTACACCTTC. As protein: CASSLGVNYGYTF.

Here the CDR3 DNA reads TGCGCCAGCAGTGAGTCGAGCAGCTGGGAGACCCAGTACTTC. It is translated as CASSESSSWETQYF. The chain recombines TRBV10-1 with TRBJ2-5, with D hard to call. The length of the CDR3 is 14 residues. Germline CDR1 is WNHNN and CDR2 is SYGVQD (reference sequence). V gave up 0 bases and J gave up 5 bases, with 10 bases separating them.

The chain carries TRBV2 and TRBJ2-7, with a tentative D call TRBD1 (5 bases). The V end lost 11 bases, the J end lost 3 bases, and 17 bases lay between the germline ends. Germline CDR1 reads SNHLY; CDR2 reads FYNNEI. This CDR3 is 13 amino acids long. The DNA of the CDR3 is TGTGCCTCCCACCCAGGGCCTGACTACGAGCAGTACTTC. This gives the protein CASHPGPDYEQYF.

V usage is TRBV5-8 and J usage is TRBJ1-4; D ambiguous. The V end was cut by 3 bases, the J end by 8 bases, with 8 bases between. From germline, CDR1 is SGHTS and CDR2 YDEGEE. CDR3 length: 12 amino acids. The CDR3 protein is CASSSGLEKLFF. DNA for the CDR3: TGTGCCAGCAGCTCGGGCCTAGAAAAACTGTTTTTT.

The CDR3, as DNA: TGTGCCAGCAGGCCAGGGCCACCGGGACTAGCGGGAGGTGAGCAGTTCTTC. Translating gives CASRPGPPGLAGGEQFF. The rearrangement links TRBV5-6 to TRBJ2-1; 15 bases fit TRBD2. J lost 9 bases, V lost 5 bases, and 12 bases had no gene match. This CDR3 is built from 17 residues. CDR1 SGHDT and CDR2 YYEEEE come from the germline V gene.